This T cell receptor beta chain was profiled in a study of blood T cell repertoires in COVID-19. Study at large: Sites across the United States, Italy and Spain contributed samples from acute and convalescent COVID-19. The analysed material was cDNA or gDNA that came from T cells, B-cell-depleted T cells, or PBMCs.

The table came from immunoSEQ multiplex PCR; TCRdb's copy has only in-frame clones and leaves some out. The sample has 240,000 or so clones; roughly 82% are singletons. This clone was recorded a few times. The sequence was collected from an elderly man with acute or convalescent COVID-19. Sequencing was done on a sample of peripheral blood.

CDR3 nucleotide sequence: TGTGCCAGCAGTGAGGACTTATCCCCCAATCAGCCCCAGCATTTT. It encodes CASSEDLSPNQPQHF. The genes are TRBV28 and TRBJ1-5; D uncertain. With 5 bases removed from V and 3 bases from J, the gap between germline ends came to 14 bases. The germline V gene has CDR1 MDHEN and CDR2 SYDVKM. The CDR3 loop spans 15 amino acids.